This entry lists 11 T cell receptor beta chains sequenced from one sample in a study of control samples from healthy donors and cancer patients. Measured with immunoSEQ multiplex PCR; TCRdb has only the in-frame clones, and not every one. Of roughly 83,000 clones listed, more than 75% are singletons. The sample was blood. The receptors stem from an older woman in good health.

This chain joins TRBV7-2 and TRBJ2-3, with a possible D match to TRBD2 (6 bases). The V gene's germline CDR1 is SGHTA and CDR2 FQGNSA. The length of the CDR3 is 12 residues. The germline V and J ends were trimmed by 1 base and 15 bases, with 14 bases remaining between them. CDR3 loop: CASSLGPREDYF. CDR3 bases: TGTGCCAGCAGCTTAGGCCCCAGGGAGGATTATTTT. Full variable domain (outside the CDR3, taken from reference TRBV7-2 and TRBJ2-3): GAGVSQSPSNKVTEKGKDVELRCDPISGHTALYWYRQSLGQGLEFLIYFQGNSAPDKSGLPSDRFSAERTGGSVSTLTIQRTQQEDSAVYLCASSLGPREDYFGPGTRLTVL.

The chain is built from TRBV4-2 and TRBJ2-3; D remains unclear. This CDR3 is 14 amino acids long. Per the germline V gene, CDR1 is LGHNA and CDR2 is YNFKEQ. V shed 4 bases and J shed 6 bases, with 14 bases lying between them. CDR3 region: CASSPDEATDTQYF. The CDR3 DNA reads as TGTGCCAGCAGCCCAGATGAGGCTACCGATACGCAGTATTTT.

The chain recombines TRBV21-1 with TRBJ2-1; the table gives TRBD1 as D, unverified against the DNA. TRBV21-1 is recorded as a pseudogene. This CDR3 contains 15 residues. The CDR3 DNA sequence: TGTGCCAGCAGCAAAGGCAGTTATGATTACAATGAGCAGTTCTTC. The encoded protein is CASSKGSYDYNEQFF.

The chain links TRBV2 to TRBJ1-2, with a tentative D call TRBD1 (6 bases). With 2 bases removed from V and 0 bases from J, the gap between germline ends came to 13 bases. The germline V gene has CDR1 SNHLY and CDR2 FYNNEI. CDR3 length: 16 residues. This CDR3 reads CASSESGGRTNYGYTF. The CDR3 coding sequence is TGTGCCAGCAGTGAATCGGGGGGCAGGACTAACTATGGCTACACCTTC.

The V call is TRBV5-8, the J call TRBJ2-6; D gene ambiguous. CDR1 and CDR2 (germline): SGHTS, YDEGEE. CDR3 length: 15 amino acids. Between the trimmed V and J ends, which lost 3 bases and 4 bases, there was a span of 11 bases. The CDR3 sequence is CASSSGRVGANVLTF. The CDR3 bases are TGTGCCAGCAGCTCGGGCCGTGTGGGGGCCAACGTCCTGACTTTC.

The chain employs TRBV18 and TRBJ2-1; 9 bases map to TRBD2. Germline CDR1 KGHSH, CDR2 LQKENI. V gave up 4 bases and J gave up 6 bases; unmatched junction bases: 7. The CDR3 has 15 residues. CDR3 sequence (DNA): TGTGCCAGCTCACGGACTAGCGAGACAGTCAATGAGCAGTTCTTC. Its protein is CASSRTSETVNEQFF.

The chain recombines TRBV5-1 with TRBJ1-1, with D perhaps matching TRBD1 (5 bases). The ends were cut back, 0 bases at V and 0 bases at J, with 12 bases in the middle. This CDR3 is built from 16 residues. CDR1 is SGHRS, CDR2 YFSETQ, per germline. For the CDR3, the DNA is TGCGCCAGCAGCTTGGCCACGGGGCGGGTGAACACTGAAGCTTTCTTT. Protein sequence: CASSLATGRVNTEAFF.

This clone was detected only a few times. This chain joins TRBV27 and TRBJ1-4, with D perhaps matching TRBD1 (6 bases). The V end lost 6 bases, the J end lost 1 base, and 12 bases lay between the germline ends. CDR1 is MNHEY, CDR2 SMNVEV, per germline (reference sequence). The CDR3 is made up of 15 amino acids. Here the CDR3 reads CASRQGIITNEKLFF. The CDR3 bases are TGTGCCAGCAGACAGGGAATCATAACTAATGAAAAACTGTTTTTT.

This clone has ten or more counts. This chain links TRBV6-2 or TRBV6-3 with TRBJ1-1, with 7 bases identical to TRBD1. Germline V gene lookup returns CDR1 MNHEY and CDR2 SVGEGT. Trimming cost V 2 bases and J 6 bases; bases outside gene matches: 6. The CDR3 has 14 residues. The CDR3 loop is CASSYRSGQPEAFF. CDR3 in DNA: TGTGCCAGCAGTTACCGATCGGGACAGCCTGAAGCTTTCTTT.

Many counts were recorded for this clone. The genes are TRBV19 and TRBJ1-2; 10 bases fit TRBD1. Germline V lookup: CDR1 LNHDA, CDR2 SQIVND (reference sequence). There are 15 residues in the CDR3. V was clipped by 10 bases and J by 0 bases; unmatched bases: 8. CDR3 DNA sequence: TGTGCCACCAGGACAGGGGGTTCGGCTAACTATGGCTACACCTTC. As protein: CATRTGGSANYGYTF.

This clone was seen a few times. The chain couples TRBV16 to TRBJ1-2; D is ambiguous. The length of the CDR3 is 14 residues. From germline, CDR1 is KGHSY and CDR2 FQNENV. V was clipped by 0 bases and J by 3 bases, with 8 bases between them. CDR3 nucleotides: TGTGCCAGCAGCCAATCCGGGAAGCACTATGGCTACACCTTC. It codes for CASSQSGKHYGYTF.